These 25 T cell receptor beta chains share one sample of origin, sequenced in a study of Ad26.COV2.S vaccination and SARS-CoV-2 variants. Assay: immunoSEQ multiplex PCR; the TCRdb copy retains only in-frame clones and omits some. The sample holds 430,000 or so clones; roughly 89% are singletons and the top ten take over 2%. Treatment in this sample: approximately 18 received Ad26.COV2.S at low or high dose, single or two shots; about 5 received placebo; per-sample allocation not given. The samples were gathered on day 63 after the first injection of vaccine or placebo. The sample in question was peripheral blood, obtained in a trial of Ad26.COV2.S vaccine versus placebo. Source of these receptors: a person aged 18 to 59 who received the Ad26.COV2.S COVID-19 vaccine or a placebo.

The rearrangement uses TRBV7-9 and TRBJ2-7, with a possible D match to TRBD2 (6 bases). Germline-derived CDR1 and CDR2 are SEHNR and FQNEAQ (reference sequence). The CDR3 loop spans 14 amino acids. V lost 5 bases to trimming and J lost 3 bases, with 14 bases between them. CDR3 in amino acids: CASSEAGGVYEQYF. Here the CDR3 DNA reads TGTGCCAGCAGCGAAGCGGGCGGAGTCTACGAGCAGTACTTC. The whole variable domain, filled in from reference TRBV7-9 and TRBJ2-7, reads DTGVSQNPRHKITKRGQNVTFRCDPISEHNRLYWYRQTLGQGPEFLTYFQNEAQLEKSRLLSDRFSAERPKGSFSTLEIQRTEQGDSAMYLCASSEAGGVYEQYFGPGTRLTVT.

The J gene is TRBJ2-7, the V gene TRBV6-5; D unclear. V shed 4 bases and J shed 1 base, with 8 bases lying between them. CDR3 size: 13 residues. Germline CDR1 is MNHEY and CDR2 is SVGAGI. CDR3 coding DNA: TGTGCCAGCAGTTTCGGGCCTTCCTACGAGCAGTACTTC. It yields the protein CASSFGPSYEQYF.

This chain links TRBV5-5 with TRBJ2-1; 7 bases match TRBD1. The V and J ends lost 4 bases and 2 bases, in that order; junction bases with no gene match: 6. Germline V gives CDR1 SGHKS, CDR2 YYEKEE (reference sequence). This CDR3 region has 15 residues. CDR3 DNA: TGTGCCAGCAGCCATCAGGGGGATACCTACAATGAGCAGTTCTTC. Translating gives CASSHQGDTYNEQFF.

The J gene is TRBJ1-1, the V gene TRBV7-2, with D possibly matching TRBD1 (6 bases). With 0 bases removed from V and 11 bases from J, the gap between germline ends came to 16 bases. The CDR3 covers 14 residues. Per germline, CDR1 SGHTA and CDR2 FQGNSA. The DNA for the CDR3 is TGTGCCAGCAGCTTAGCAGGTCAGGGGCTAGAGGCTTTCTTT. Its translation: CASSLAGQGLEAFF.

V is TRBV30 and J is TRBJ1-3, with D unclear. Deletions cut 3 bases from V and 0 bases from J, with 9 bases between. This CDR3 spans 14 amino acids. Germline-derived CDR1 and CDR2 are GTSNPN and SVGIG (reference sequence). For the CDR3, the DNA is TGTGCCTGGAGAAGGGCAACCTCTGGAAACACCATATATTTT. This encodes CAWRRATSGNTIYF.

The rearrangement joins TRBV12-3 or TRBV12-4 to TRBJ1-5; D unresolved. This CDR3 is built from 12 residues. Between the trimmed V and J ends, which lost 4 bases and 6 bases, there was a span of 7 bases. CDR3 loop: CASSSGLQPQHF. CDR3 DNA: TGTGCCAGCAGTTCAGGACTTCAGCCCCAGCATTTT.

The J gene is TRBJ2-2, the V gene TRBV7-9; the D gene is possibly TRBD1 (5 bases). V shed 2 bases and J shed 0 bases, with 10 bases lying between them. CDR1 is SEHNR and CDR2 is FQNEAQ in the germline V gene (reference sequence). CDR3 length: 16 amino acids. The CDR3 bases are TGTGCCAGCAGCTTATTCTGGACACCGAACACCGGGGAGCTGTTTTTT. Translating gives CASSLFWTPNTGELFF. Filled out from reference TRBV7-9 and TRBJ2-2, the complete variable domain reads DTGVSQNPRHKITKRGQNVTFRCDPISEHNRLYWYRQTLGQGPEFLTYFQNEAQLEKSRLLSDRFSAERPKGSFSTLEIQRTEQGDSAMYLCASSLFWTPNTGELFFGEGSRLTVL.

The V and J genes are TRBV5-6 and TRBJ2-1; D is perhaps TRBD2 (6 bases). CDR1 is SGHDT and CDR2 is YYEEEE in the germline V gene. V was pared by 4 bases and J by 9 bases, with 11 bases between. This CDR3 has 12 residues. The CDR3 bases are TGTGCCAGCAGCCAGACTAGTGTTGAGCAGTTCTTC. It specifies CASSQTSVEQFF.

Ten or more counts support this clone. The chain recombines TRBV7-9 with TRBJ2-4; the D gene could be TRBD1 or TRBD2 (5 bases each). The CDR3 is made up of 15 amino acids. The germline CDR1 and CDR2 sequences are SEHNR and FQNEAQ (reference sequence). V was shortened by 3 bases and J by 0 bases, with 9 bases between the two germline ends. CDR3 amino acids: CASSLGRSAKNIQYF. CDR3 bases: TGTGCCAGCAGCTTGGGACGTTCAGCCAAAAACATTCAGTACTTC. Full variable domain (rest looked up from reference TRBV7-9 and TRBJ2-4): DTGVSQNPRHKITKRGQNVTFRCDPISEHNRLYWYRQTLGQGPEFLTYFQNEAQLEKSRLLSDRFSAERPKGSFSTLEIQRTEQGDSAMYLCASSLGRSAKNIQYFGAGTRLSVL.

This chain joins TRBV11-1 and TRBJ1-1; D might be TRBD1 (5 bases). The germline V gene encodes CDR1 SGHAT and CDR2 FQDESV (reference sequence). Between the trimmed V and J ends, which lost 6 bases and 7 bases, there was a span of 12 bases. The CDR3 sequence is 12 residues long. The DNA of the CDR3 is TGTGCCAGCAGTATAGTCCAGGGTGAAGCTTTCTTT. Amino acids: CASSIVQGEAFF.

CDR3 sequence reads: CASQGRGDTEAFF. CDR3 coding DNA: TGTGCCTCACAGGGGCGAGGTGACACTGAAGCTTTCTTT. The gene calls are TRBV24-1 and TRBJ1-1, with 7 bases matching TRBD1. Unmatched junction bases numbered 9, after V lost 12 bases and J lost 3 bases. The CDR3 runs to 13 residues. Looked up from germline, CDR1 is KGHDR and CDR2 is SFDVKD.

V gene TRBV23-1 combines with J gene TRBJ2-3, with D uncertain. TRBV23-1 is an ORF; its function is uncertain. There are 17 residues in the CDR3. Trimming pared 0 bases from V and 3 bases from J, leaving 16 bases between. The CDR3: CASSQSRCCYRTDTQYF. The CDR3 region has the DNA TGCGCCAGCAGTCAATCGAGGTGCTGCTATAGGACAGATACGCAGTATTTT.

The genes are TRBV6-5 and TRBJ1-2; 7 bases align to TRBD1. The CDR3 extends over 14 amino acids. V lost 6 bases to trimming and J lost 4 bases; unmatched junction nucleotides: 8. Germline lookup yields CDR1 MNHEY and CDR2 SVGAGI. The chain's CDR3 is CASRLGQAAYGYTF. In DNA, the CDR3 is TGTGCCAGCAGACTCGGACAGGCGGCCTATGGCTACACCTTC.

The chain combines TRBV4-2 with TRBJ2-1, with 8 bases that match TRBD2. The junction had 2 bases not matched to a gene; V was cut back by 6 bases and J by 4 bases. This CDR3 region has 13 residues. Germline assignment: CDR1 LGHNA and CDR2 YNFKEQ. CDR3 sequence: CASRSGGYNEQFF. The CDR3 DNA reads as TGTGCCAGCAGATCGGGAGGGTACAATGAGCAGTTCTTC.

The V and J genes are TRBV7-3 and TRBJ1-5; D perhaps matches TRBD1 (5 bases). CDR1 is SGHTA, CDR2 FQGTGA, per germline. This CDR3 has 13 amino acids. V gave up 5 bases and J gave up 7 bases, with 12 bases separating them. In nucleotides, the CDR3 is TGTGCCAGCAGCCCCACGGGGGTACAGCCCCAGCATTTT. This translates into CASSPTGVQPQHF.

This chain uses TRBV7-3 with TRBJ1-1, with a weak D call TRBD1 (5 bases). The CDR3 length is 15 residues. V was clipped by 5 bases and J by 3 bases, with 16 bases between them. Germline assignment: CDR1 SGHTA and CDR2 FQGTGA. CDR3 sequence (DNA): TGTGCCAGCAGCCCACGTGGGACGGAAGACACTGAAGCTTTCTTT. It specifies CASSPRGTEDTEAFF.

This chain connects TRBV28 to TRBJ1-6; no firm D call. Per germline, CDR1 MDHEN and CDR2 SYDVKM. This CDR3 comprises 12 residues. The germline V and J ends were trimmed by 2 bases and 9 bases, with 5 bases remaining between them. CDR3 nucleotides: TGTGCCAGCAGTTTAGAAGGTTCACCCCTCCACTTT. Protein: CASSLEGSPLHF.

This clone was seen just once. The chain carries TRBV13 and TRBJ2-7; TRBD1 is a possible D gene (5 bases). V was shortened by 10 bases and J by 5 bases, with 18 bases between the two germline ends. CDR1 is PRHDT and CDR2 is FYEKMQ in the germline V gene (reference sequence). The CDR3 is 13 residues long. The CDR3 bases are TGTGCCACGTCGGACACTCTATTTAACGAGCAGTACTTC. It is translated as CATSDTLFNEQYF. The full variable domain, its missing parts supplied by reference TRBV13 and TRBJ2-7, is AAGVIQSPRHLIKEKRETATLKCYPIPRHDTVYWYQQGPGQDPQFLISFYEKMQSDKGSIPDRFSAQQFSDYHSELNMSSLELGDSALYFCATSDTLFNEQYFGPGTRLTVT.

V usage is TRBV11-2 and J usage is TRBJ2-1, with 7 bases that match TRBD2. Germline-derived CDR1 and CDR2 are SGHAT and FQNNGV. The CDR3 totals 13 residues. The V gene end was trimmed by 5 bases and the J gene end by 3 bases; junction bases not matched to a gene: 1. The CDR3: CASSRGVYNEQFF. For the CDR3, the DNA is TGTGCCAGCAGCCGGGGGGTCTACAATGAGCAGTTCTTC.

This rearrangement joins TRBV7-6 to TRBJ2-3; D remains unclear. CDR1 and CDR2 from the germline V gene are SGHVS and FNYEAQ. Deletions cut 2 bases from V and 3 bases from J, with 18 bases between. The CDR3 covers 17 residues. The CDR3 is CASSLTPGPETTDTQYF. Written as DNA, the CDR3 is TGTGCCAGCAGCTTAACCCCCGGACCCGAGACAACAGATACGCAGTATTTT. Looking up the rest from reference TRBV7-6 and TRBJ2-3 gives the full variable domain: GAGVSQSPRYKVTKRGQDVALRCDPISGHVSLYWYRQALGQGPEFLTYFNYEAQQDKSGLPNDRFSAERPEGSISTLTIQRTEQRDSAMYRCASSLTPGPETTDTQYFGPGTRLTVL.

V and J are TRBV5-1 and TRBJ1-2; 10 nucleotides line up with TRBD1. The CDR3 runs 15 residues. CDR1 and CDR2 (germline): SGHRS, YFSETQ. The V and J ends lost 4 bases and 2 bases, in that order; junction bases with no gene match: 5. The CDR3 sequence: CASSPRTGGNYGYTF. The CDR3 nucleotides read TGCGCCAGCAGCCCAAGGACAGGGGGGAACTATGGCTACACCTTC.

This chain uses TRBV5-1 with TRBJ1-2; 9 positions agree with TRBD1. CDR3 length equals 16 residues. The trim removed 3 bases at V and 4 bases at J, leaving 10 bases unmatched. The germline V gene has CDR1 SGHRS and CDR2 YFSETQ. The chain's CDR3 is CASSSQQGALGYGYTF. Written as DNA, the CDR3 is TGCGCCAGCAGCTCACAACAGGGGGCGCTTGGCTATGGCTACACCTTC.

The V call is TRBV29-1, the J call TRBJ2-1; unclear D gene. Germline V gene sequence: CDR1 SQVTM, CDR2 ANQGSEA. V lost 4 bases and J 0 bases, leaving 10 bases between the germline ends. This CDR3 contains 14 residues. The CDR3 coding sequence is TGCAGCGTTGGACGGCGGATCTCCTACAATGAGCAGTTCTTC. This codes for CSVGRRISYNEQFF.

The genes are TRBV11-3 and TRBJ1-2, with a tentative D call TRBD1 (6 bases). This CDR3 has 15 residues. Deletions cut 5 bases from V and 6 bases from J, with 19 bases between. Germline assignment: CDR1 SGHNT and CDR2 YENEEA. The CDR3 DNA is TGTGCCAGCAGCGCCGGGGGTTTGGGGGCAGATGGCTACACCTTC. Protein: CASSAGGLGADGYTF. The variable domain in full, completed from reference TRBV11-3 and TRBJ1-2, reads EAGVVQSPRYKIIEKKQPVAFWCNPISGHNTLYWYLQNLGQGPELLIRYENEEAVDDSQLPKDRFSAERLKGVDSTLKIQPAELGDSAVYLCASSAGGLGADGYTFGSGTRLTVV.

CDR3 residues: CASSQEWTSGYNEQFF. CDR3 DNA sequence: TGCGCCAGCAGCCAAGAATGGACTAGCGGATACAATGAGCAGTTCTTC. This chain connects TRBV4-1 to TRBJ2-1; 10 bases fit TRBD2. V lost 0 bases to trimming and J lost 4 bases; unmatched junction nucleotides: 3. The CDR3 is 16 amino acids. Per germline, CDR1 MGHRA and CDR2 YSYEKL.